This T cell receptor beta chain was found in a study of CD8 T cells in Susac syndrome. Study-level results: Only a relatively small number of individuals were included in the TCR sequencing and HLA analysis.

As to this clonotype: Antigen specificity is unknown.

When the RNA was reverse transcribed, random hexamers were used with an input of roughly 0.45 to 1 ug. By means of immunoSEQ multiplex PCR, TCR beta CDR3 spanning 54 Vbeta and 13 Jbeta underwent amplification. TCRdb reanalysed the immunoSEQ multiplex PCR reads using MiXCR and keeps one entry per CDR3 protein. Counted here are 140,000 to 150,000 distinct CDR3 sequences, roughly 95% occurring once; the ten biggest clones make up over 0.07%. From blood CD8+ and CD4+ T cells, the TCR beta chain was sequenced. The healthy controls were matched to patients by age and sex. V lost 6 bases to trimming and J lost 3 bases; unmatched junction nucleotides: 7. There are 13 residues in the CDR3. The germline V gene encodes CDR1 DFQATT and CDR2 SNEGSKA (reference sequence).

The sequence came from a human donor in good health. This chain links TRBV20-1 with TRBJ2-7; TRBD2 matches 8 bases. The specimen sequenced was CD4+ T cells from PBMCs. For the CDR3, the DNA is TGCAGTGCCACGACTAGCGCGGTCTACGAGCAGTACTTC. Its translation: CSATTSAVYEQYF.